One sample yielded the 16 T cell receptor beta chains listed below, sequenced in a study of shared clonotypes between healthy human individuals. This table comes from immunoSEQ multiplex PCR, and its TCRdb copy is limited to in-frame clones, with some not included. The sample contains some 2,100,000 clones, approximately 94% of which appear only once. The sample consisted of naive CD4+ T cells sorted from blood. Stated subset: CD45RA+ positively selected. These receptors all stem from a man between 18 and 29 years old in good health.

V is TRBV7-2 and J is TRBJ2-7; 16 positions agree with TRBD2. Germline CDR1 reads SGHTA; CDR2 reads FQGNSA. Trimming took 5 bases from V and 3 from J; bases not matched to a gene: 13. The CDR3 length is 19 residues. The DNA of the CDR3 is TGTGCCAGCAGCCGGACAGGAGGGACTAGCGGGAGGGCAGGCTACGAGCAGTACTTC. It encodes CASSRTGGTSGRAGYEQYF.

A single count supports this clone. The V and J genes are TRBV19 and TRBJ2-7; maybe TRBD1 (5 bases). The V and J ends lost 0 bases and 4 bases respectively, with 16 bases between them. The CDR3 runs 16 residues. In germline, CDR1 is LNHDA, CDR2 SQIVND (reference sequence). In DNA, the CDR3 is TGTGCCAGTAGTATAGACCCGACAGCTAAAACTTACGAGCAGTACTTC. Translated: CASSIDPTAKTYEQYF.

The chain uses TRBV30 and TRBJ2-7; D not certain. Germline CDR1 is GTSNPN and CDR2 is SVGIG (reference sequence). V gave up 0 bases and J gave up 5 bases, with 14 bases separating them. The CDR3 is 14 residues long. The CDR3, as DNA: TGTGCCTGGAGTGTAATGGTTTATCGGAACGAGCAGTACTTC. Protein: CAWSVMVYRNEQYF.

The chain uses TRBV5-8 and TRBJ2-1; D is ambiguous. Germline V gives CDR1 SGHTS, CDR2 YDEGEE. V was clipped by 2 bases and J by 1 base, with 10 bases between them. This CDR3 is 15 amino acids long. In DNA, the CDR3 is TGTGCCAGCAGCTTATTACGCTCTTCCTACAATGAGCAGTTCTTC. This encodes CASSLLRSSYNEQFF. Full variable domain (outside the CDR3, taken from reference TRBV5-8 and TRBJ2-1): EAGVTQSPTHLIKTRGQQATLRCSPISGHTSVYWYQQALGLGLQFLLWYDEGEERNRGNFPPRFSGRQFPNYSSELNVNALELEDSALYLCASSLLRSSYNEQFFGPGTRLTVL.

Here the CDR3 reads CASSLRSGTKKNSPLHF. The CDR3 region has the DNA TGTGCCAGCAGCTTAAGATCCGGGACAAAGAAGAATTCACCCCTCCACTTT. The rearrangement links TRBV7-3 to TRBJ1-6; D perhaps matches TRBD1 (6 bases). The CDR3 is made up of 17 amino acids. Germline CDR1 SGHTA, CDR2 FQGTGA. Trimming pared 1 base from V and 7 bases from J, leaving 17 bases between.

This clone turned up a few times. This chain uses TRBV19 with TRBJ1-4; D is ambiguous. The CDR3 has 12 residues. V was shortened by 3 bases and J by 8 bases, with 7 bases between the two germline ends. CDR1 LNHDA and CDR2 SQIVND come from the germline V gene (reference sequence). Here the CDR3 DNA reads TGTGCCAGTAGTATTAATTTCGAAAAACTGTTTTTT. It specifies CASSINFEKLFF.

The genes are TRBV28 and TRBJ1-1; unclear D gene. V was shortened by 5 bases and J by 0 bases, with 13 bases between the two germline ends. Germline CDR1 is MDHEN and CDR2 is SYDVKM. The length of the CDR3 is 15 residues. The CDR3 sequence: CASSPPGPMNTEAFF. The CDR3 DNA follows: TGTGCCAGCAGTCCTCCGGGTCCCATGAACACTGAAGCTTTCTTT.

This chain connects TRBV11-2 to TRBJ1-4; no clear D. V lost 3 bases and J 8 bases, leaving 25 bases between the germline ends. The CDR3 covers 18 residues. Germline CDR1 and CDR2: SGHAT and FQNNGV. CDR3 nucleotides: TGTGCCAGCAGCTTTACAACTTCCTCCCGGGCTAATTCCGAAAAACTGTTTTTT. Translation gives CASSFTTSSRANSEKLFF.

CDR3 residues: CASSPPSFRQAGELFF. The CDR3 DNA sequence: TGTGCCAGCTCACCACCGAGCTTTAGACAGGCCGGGGAGCTGTTTTTT. The chain employs TRBV18 and TRBJ2-2; possibly TRBD1 for D (6 bases). The CDR3 consists of 16 residues. CDR1 and CDR2 from the germline V gene are KGHSH and LQKENI. Trimming left V 0 bases short and J 6 bases short, with 14 bases between.

DNA for the CDR3: TGCGCCAGCAGCTTGTCTAGCGGGCAGCCGGGTACCGGGGAGCTGTTTTTT. Translation: CASSLSSGQPGTGELFF. The chain couples TRBV5-1 to TRBJ2-2; TRBD2 matches at 8 bases. Looked up from germline, CDR1 is SGHRS and CDR2 is YFSETQ. V dropped 1 base and J dropped 5; count of bases not matched to a gene: 10. The CDR3 extends over 17 amino acids.

The chain recombines TRBV7-2 with TRBJ1-2; the D gene is possibly TRBD1 (6 bases). Germline V lookup: CDR1 SGHTA, CDR2 FQGNSA. The CDR3 length is 13 residues. The ends were cut back, 2 bases at V and 6 bases at J, with 10 bases in the middle. The CDR3 sequence: CASSLSGADGYTF. CDR3 bases: TGTGCCAGCAGCTTATCAGGGGCGGATGGCTACACCTTC.

Only one count was recorded for this clone. The chain is built from TRBV5-4 and TRBJ2-2; TRBD2 matches at 12 bases. V lost 0 bases, J lost 5 bases, and 14 bases stayed unmatched. The CDR3 has 20 amino acids. In germline, CDR1 is SGHNT, CDR2 YYREEE (reference sequence). CDR3 sequence: CASSLGLDGLAGTSTGELFF. DNA for the CDR3: TGTGCCAGCAGCTTGGGGCTAGATGGACTAGCGGGAACCTCGACCGGGGAGCTGTTTTTT. The entire variable domain, with the rest obtained from reference TRBV5-4 and TRBJ2-2, is as follows: ETGVTQSPTHLIKTRGQQVTLRCSSQSGHNTVSWYQQALGQGPQFIFQYYREEENGRGNFPPRFSGLQFPNYSSELNVNALELDDSALYLCASSLGLDGLAGTSTGELFFGEGSRLTVL.

This clone has just one count. CDR3 sequence: CASSTGQGSMNTEAFF. CDR3 in DNA: TGCGCCAGCAGCACGGGACAGGGAAGTATGAACACTGAAGCTTTCTTT. The V gene is TRBV5-1, the J gene TRBJ1-1, with 9 bases aligning to TRBD1. Germline values: CDR1 SGHRS, CDR2 YFSETQ. With 4 bases clipped from V and 0 bases from J, the junction kept 7 bases outside the gene matches. The length of the CDR3 is 16 residues.

The rearrangement links TRBV5-6 to TRBJ1-5; D is unclear. V was cut by 2 bases and J by 6 bases, with 6 bases left in between. This CDR3 comprises 12 residues. The germline gives CDR1 SGHDT, CDR2 YYEEEE. As DNA, the CDR3 is TGTGCCAGCAGCTTCGGGGTTCAGCCCCAGCATTTT. Its protein product is CASSFGVQPQHF.

The chain has TRBV19 and TRBJ1-5; 7 bases line up with TRBD1. The CDR3 length is 12 residues. From germline, CDR1 is LNHDA and CDR2 SQIVND (reference sequence). V shed 4 bases and J 6 bases; nucleotides not matched to a gene: 0. CDR3 region: CASSRQGQPQHF. The CDR3 nucleotides read TGTGCCAGTAGTAGACAGGGTCAGCCCCAGCATTTT.

The V gene is TRBV10-3, the J gene TRBJ2-5; 10 bases are a match to TRBD1. V lost 9 bases to trimming and J lost 2 bases; unmatched junction nucleotides: 3. Germline V CDR1 and CDR2: ENHRY, SYGVKD. The CDR3 spans 13 residues. The CDR3 sequence is CAIGQGVQETQYF. The DNA of the CDR3 is TGTGCCATTGGACAGGGGGTACAAGAGACCCAGTACTTC.